The rows below give T cell receptor beta chains drawn from one sample of a study of early T cells in non-severe SARS-CoV-2 infection. Using its own MiXCR run on the 5' RACE reads, TCRdb lists one record per CDR3 protein. The sample yields roughly 28,000 distinct CDR3 sequences, less than 6.5% seen once. Sequenced material: whole blood. The receptor set was obtained from an adult who was a healthcare worker with PCR-confirmed SARS-CoV-2 infection or an uninfected control (not recorded which). CDR3s leave out the opening cysteine and the closing phenylalanine or tryptophan.

v_call	j_call	cdr3_aa
TRBV10-2	TRBJ1-1	ASSLTGVNTEAF
TRBV20-1	TRBJ1-1	SARDRGTEAF
TRBV3-1	TRBJ2-7	ASSQLNVYEQY
TRBV11-2	TRBJ2-5	ASSLVGAIGKTQY
TRBV5-4	TRBJ2-3	ASSFRDAGSRDTQY
TRBV3-1	TRBJ1-1	ASSPRDRGNTEAF
TRBV11-3	TRBJ2-3	ASSSEETQY
TRBV10-3	TRBJ2-1	AISEVRDPLYNEQF
TRBV6-2/TRBV6-3	TRBJ2-7	ASARLALTEQY
TRBV11-2	TRBJ2-2	ASDPAVNTGELF
TRBV27	TRBJ1-3	ASSEGQPYSGNTIY
TRBV20-1	TRBJ2-7	SARDERRGEQY